One sample yielded the 13 T cell receptor beta chains listed below, sequenced in a study of read filtering for tumor transcriptome and immune sequencing (dated by TCRdb to about 2020). Reads for this sample came from an Illumina HiSeq 4000. Starting from 400 to 450 ng RNA, TCR libraries were constructed with the Immunoverse kit using molecular barcoded adaptors that cover the alpha/delta and beta/gamma chains. The public reads were reanalyzed by TCRdb: fastp trimming at Q25, MiXCR alignment, in-frame beta chains only. When rows share a CDR3 protein, they turn into one entry using the most common DNA and genes. This sample gives about 14,000 distinct CDR3 sequences in total; just over 20% of them show up just once. The ten largest clones take up 70% to 90% of the sample. Sequencing was carried out using a population of CD138-negative cells sorted from bone marrow. This specimen's cell subset or site label, per the study, means: bone marrow mononuclear cells depleted of CD138+ plasma/myeloma cells by negative magnetic selection. The source is a donor aged 40 or over with multiple myeloma.

This clonotype was observed a few times. The V gene is TRBV7-9, the J gene TRBJ2-7, with D perhaps TRBD1 (5 bases). The CDR3 length is 15 residues. Trimming removed 7 bases from V and 1 base from J, with 17 bases in between. Germline loops: CDR1 SEHNR, CDR2 FQNEAQ (reference sequence). CDR3 loop: CASTPTAGRSYEQYF. In DNA form, the CDR3 reads TGTGCCAGCACCCCGACAGCAGGCAGGTCCTACGAGCAGTACTTC. Variable domain in full (rest from reference TRBV7-9 and TRBJ2-7): DTGVSQNPRHKITKRGQNVTFRCDPISEHNRLYWYRQTLGQGPEFLTYFQNEAQLEKSRLLSDRFSAERPKGSFSTLEIQRTEQGDSAMYLCASTPTAGRSYEQYFGPGTRLTVT.

This clonotype was observed a few times. The chain couples TRBV5-1 to TRBJ2-7; 7 positions agree with TRBD2. This CDR3 has 16 residues. CDR1 is SGHRS, CDR2 YFSETQ, per germline. V lost 1 base to trimming and J lost 6 bases; unmatched junction nucleotides: 13. In DNA form, the CDR3 reads TGCGCCAGCAGCTTGCGGGATAGCGGGCCGGCGGGCGAGCAGTACTTC. This codes for CASSLRDSGPAGEQYF.

The chain links TRBV25-1 to TRBJ2-3, with D possibly being TRBD2 (6 bases). V was pared by 1 base and J by 4 bases, with 9 bases between. The CDR3 has 14 amino acids. Germline V lookup: CDR1 MGHDK, CDR2 SYGVNS. The CDR3 sequence is CASSESWGADTQYF. As DNA, the CDR3 is TGTGCCAGCAGTGAATCGTGGGGGGCAGATACGCAGTATTTT.

With regard to this clonotype: A much larger clone differs by one base, so this may be a read error. The chain couples TRBV6-5 to TRBJ2-3; D call uncertain. Germline CDR1 MNHEY, CDR2 SVGAGI. The CDR3 sequence is 13 residues long. The CDR3, as DNA: TGTGCCAGCAGTTACTCGAAGGCCGATATGCAGTATTTT. Its protein product is CASSYSKADMQYF.

CDR3 region: CATSDSSIPDQPQHF. The CDR3 DNA reads as TGTGCCACCAGTGACTCCTCGATCCCCGATCAGCCCCAGCATTTT. The V call is TRBV24-1, the J call TRBJ1-5, with no clear D. Per the germline V gene, CDR1 is KGHDR and CDR2 is SFDVKD. The V end lost 4 bases, the J end lost 5 bases, and 14 bases lay between the germline ends. This CDR3 region has 15 residues.

This clonotype has ten or more counts. The chain employs TRBV9 and TRBJ2-3; D remains ambiguous. The germline V gene encodes CDR1 SGDLS and CDR2 YYNGEE. The V gene lost 0 bases and the J gene lost 3 bases, with 5 bases spanning the gap. The CDR3 runs to 13 residues. The CDR3 coding sequence is TGTGCCAGCAGCGTAGGGGTGACAGATACGCAGTATTTT. Its protein is CASSVGVTDTQYF.

This clonotype has ten or more counts. The DNA of the CDR3 is TGTGCCAGCAGCTCAACTAATGAAAAACTGTTTTTT. Its protein is CASSSTNEKLFF. This chain connects TRBV28 to TRBJ1-4, with D unclear. The CDR3 covers 12 residues. Per the germline V gene, CDR1 is MDHEN and CDR2 is SYDVKM. The V and J ends lost 6 bases and 0 bases respectively, with 2 bases between them.

Turning to this clonotype: The CDR3 carries no conserved terminal phenylalanine or tryptophan, so it likely arises from a read error. This chain links TRBV5-1 with TRBJ1-4, with TRBD1 as a possible D gene (5 bases). CDR3 length: 14 residues. From germline, CDR1 is SGHRS and CDR2 YFSETQ. V lost 4 bases and J lost 7, with 14 bases in between. The CDR3 here is CASSRTGGVEKLFL. The CDR3 coding sequence is TGCGCCAGCAGCCGGACGGGGGGAGTTGAAAAACTGTTTTTA.

In regard to this clonotype: One junction end does not reproduce the germline sequence, and a read error may be involved. This chain connects TRBV6-6 to TRBJ2-1; 7 bases align to TRBD1. Germline-derived CDR1 and CDR2 are MNHNY and SVGAGI (reference sequence). The CDR3 contains 15 residues. The CDR3 bases are TGTGCCAGCAGATGGAGCCGGGTAGGGGGCAATGGGCAGTTCTTC. Translating gives CASRWSRVGGNGQFF.

CDR3 loop: CASRGSSGRGEQFF. CDR3 in DNA: TGCGCCAGCAGGGGGAGTAGCGGGAGAGGGGAGCAGTTCTTC. The V call is TRBV4-1, the J call TRBJ2-1; 9 bases line up with TRBD2. The CDR3 totals 14 residues. J lost 10 bases, V lost 6 bases, and 10 bases had no gene match. The germline gives CDR1 MGHRA, CDR2 YSYEKL.

This clonotype is medium-sized. The chain links TRBV24-1 to TRBJ2-1; 10 bases line up with TRBD2. The CDR3 covers 18 residues. Germline V gives CDR1 KGHDR, CDR2 SFDVKD. The V gene end was trimmed by 9 bases and the J gene end by 1 base; junction bases not matched to a gene: 14. CDR3 loop: CATSSPLDSGRSYNEQFF. The CDR3 DNA follows: TGTGCCACCTCAAGCCCCCTAGATAGCGGGAGGTCCTACAATGAGCAGTTCTTC.

As regards this clonotype: The junction and the germline gene differ at one end; a read error may be behind it. The chain employs TRBV5-5 and TRBJ2-3; 9 bases are a match to TRBD2. This CDR3 is 16 amino acids long. Germline lookup yields CDR1 SGHKS and CDR2 YYEKEE (reference sequence). The CDR3 nucleotides read TGTGCCAGCAGCTCCAGAATAGCGGGAGACACAGATACGCAGTGTTTT. Its translation is CASSSRIAGDTDTQCF.

This clonotype was detected once. The V and J genes are TRBV5-5 and TRBJ2-2; D gene uncertain. Between the trimmed V and J ends, which lost 4 bases and 7 bases, there was a span of 14 bases. This CDR3 is 14 amino acids long. Germline CDR1 and CDR2: SGHKS and YYEKEE (reference sequence). The CDR3 is CASSRASMGGELFF. CDR3 sequence (DNA): TGTGCCAGCAGCAGGGCATCCATGGGCGGGGAGCTGTTTTTT. The entire variable domain, with the rest obtained from reference TRBV5-5 and TRBJ2-2, is as follows: DAGVTQSPTHLIKTRGQQVTLRCSPISGHKSVSWYQQVLGQGPQFIFQYYEKEERGRGNFPDRFSARQFPNYSSELNVNALLLGDSALYLCASSRASMGGELFFGEGSRLTVL.